This TCR beta chain was sequenced during a study of regulatory T cells in long-lasting Graves disease. This CDR3 is 16 amino acids long. Germline CDR1 and CDR2: DFQATT and SNEGSKA (reference sequence). V shed 6 bases, J shed 6 bases, and the junction held 15 bases outside the gene matches. Overall study findings and caveats: Newly diagnosed Graves' patients exceeded persistent ones in TCR diversity.

As to time point: newly diagnosed GD, antithyroid drugs for less than 3 months. Preparation of the TCR library used RNA extracted from PBMCs. This clonotype was counted many times. Antigen specificity is unknown. Arm-PCR with iRepertoire HTBI primers amplified the CDR3 regions for these TCR beta libraries. TCRdb redid the calling of the multiplex PCR reads with MiXCR, one entry per CDR3 protein. The sample has 520,000 or so distinct CDR3 sequences; 12% are singletons. This same sample was also part of a study on T cells in Graves' hyperthyroidism and ophthalmopathy. That study adds: Clinical symptoms, serum thyroxine and TRAb, thyroid ultrasound and orbital computed tomography together formed the diagnostic basis.

Source: peripheral blood mononuclear cells (PBMCs), taken at new diagnosis, from a patient treated with antithyroid drugs. The chain joins TRBV20-1 to TRBJ2-7; 12 bases are shared with TRBD1. The receptor comes from a woman aged 25 to 39 with Graves disease. The CDR3 loop reads CSAESRDRGHFGEQYF. The CDR3 nucleotides read TGCAGTGCCGAGTCCCGGGACAGGGGGCACTTCGGCGAGCAGTACTTC.